What follows are 3 T cell receptor beta chains derived from one specimen sequenced in a study of cytomegalovirus exposure and HLA in healthy donors. Researchers ran the PCR with 60 Vbeta and 13 Jbeta primers. The method was immunoSEQ multiplex PCR; TCRdb's version includes in-frame clones alone and lacks a portion of them. The sample lists approximately 190,000 clones; around 84% were seen once. Sample: PBMCs. These receptors were collected from a young woman in good health and CMV-seronegative.

V and J are TRBV29-1 and TRBJ2-7, with 7 bases matching TRBD1. Germline trimming cut 7 bases from V and 2 bases from J; bases unmatched to any gene: 8. The CDR3 loop spans 13 amino acids. Germline lookup yields CDR1 SQVTM and CDR2 ANQGSEA. CDR3 sequence (DNA): TGCAGCGCCAGGGGGTATATAGCCTACGAGCAGTACTTC. Its protein product is CSARGYIAYEQYF.

V usage is TRBV5-1 and J usage is TRBJ2-1; the match to TRBD2 covers 7 bases. Germline CDR1 reads SGHRS; CDR2 reads YFSETQ. The CDR3 has 13 residues. V lost 2 bases and J lost 9; bases outside the gene matches: 5. CDR3 loop: CASSLGLGSEQFF. As DNA, the CDR3 is TGCGCCAGCAGCTTAGGACTAGGCAGTGAGCAGTTCTTC.

J is TRBJ1-1 and V is TRBV29-1; D ambiguous. The length of the CDR3 is 10 residues. Germline V gene lookup returns CDR1 SQVTM and CDR2 ANQGSEA. V gave up 4 bases and J gave up 7 bases, with 7 bases separating them. The CDR3 sequence: CSVGGREAFF. CDR3 in DNA: TGCAGCGTTGGCGGTCGTGAAGCTTTCTTT.